These 25 T cell receptor beta chains were sequenced from one sample in a study of blood T cell repertoires in COVID-19. Sequencing used immunoSEQ multiplex PCR; TCRdb keeps in-frame clones, though not all of them. The sample includes under 350,000 clones, about 89% of them seen just once. Input material: peripheral blood. The origin of the receptors is a man aged 40-55 years with acute or convalescent COVID-19.

This sequence joins TRBV19 and TRBJ1-2, with 8 bases matching TRBD1. J was trimmed by 8 bases and V by 4 bases; bases with no gene match: 9. CDR1 and CDR2 (germline): LNHDA, SQIVND (reference sequence). The CDR3 is 14 amino acids. The CDR3 DNA reads as TGTGCCAGTAGTAGAACCGGGACAGGCAGCGGCTACACCTTC. Translation: CASSRTGTGSGYTF.

The V gene is TRBV24-1, the J gene TRBJ2-1; 11 nucleotides line up with TRBD2. V trimming: 2 bases; J trimming: 5 bases; junction bases outside the gene matches: 4. The CDR3 is 16 amino acids. From germline, CDR1 is KGHDR and CDR2 SFDVKD. The CDR3 loop is CATSDSSGGPHNEQFF. Here the CDR3 DNA reads TGTGCCACCAGTGATTCTAGCGGGGGGCCCCACAATGAGCAGTTCTTC.

This rearrangement joins TRBV6-2 or TRBV6-3 to TRBJ1-6; 7 nucleotides line up with TRBD1. With 6 bases clipped from V and 16 bases from J, the junction kept 6 bases outside the gene matches. Germline V CDR1 and CDR2: MNHEY, SVGEGT. The CDR3 is 11 amino acids. For the CDR3, the DNA is TGTGCCAGCAGCCACGGACAGGCGCTCCACTTT. This encodes CASSHGQALHF.

As DNA, the CDR3 is TGTGCCAGCAGTTTGCCCGGTTCTAGCGGATCCTACGAGCAGTACTTC. Protein sequence: CASSLPGSSGSYEQYF. V gene TRBV28 combines with J gene TRBJ2-7; TRBD2 agrees at 7 bases. CDR1 MDHEN and CDR2 SYDVKM come from the germline V gene. Unmatched junction bases numbered 9, after V lost 3 bases and J lost 1 base. This CDR3 spans 16 amino acids.

V and J are TRBV7-2 and TRBJ1-2; 11 bases match TRBD1. Germline assignment: CDR1 SGHTA and CDR2 FQGNSA. CDR3 length: 15 amino acids. After removal of 3 bases from V and 5 bases from J, the junction contained 5 bases not matched to a gene. CDR3 in DNA: TGTGCCAGCAGCTTTGGGACAGGGGGACGGTATGGCTACACCTTC. Translating gives CASSFGTGGRYGYTF. The full variable domain, in which reference TRBV7-2 and TRBJ1-2 provide the parts outside the CDR3, is GAGVSQSPSNKVTEKGKDVELRCDPISGHTALYWYRQSLGQGLEFLIYFQGNSAPDKSGLPSDRFSAERTGGSVSTLTIQRTQQEDSAVYLCASSFGTGGRYGYTFGSGTRLTVV.

The V call is TRBV7-2, the J call TRBJ2-1; D remains unclear. Germline assignment: CDR1 SGHTA and CDR2 FQGNSA. The V and J ends lost 2 bases and 5 bases respectively, with 10 bases between them. This CDR3 comprises 14 residues. CDR3 sequence (DNA): TGTGCCAGCAGCTTAAGTAGACTTCACAATGAGCAGTTCTTC. It is translated as CASSLSRLHNEQFF.

The chain recombines TRBV5-1 with TRBJ1-5; 7 bases agree with TRBD1. Germline CDR1 SGHRS, CDR2 YFSETQ. The V and J ends lost 2 bases and 11 bases, in that order; junction bases with no gene match: 7. CDR3 length: 13 amino acids. CDR3 sequence: CASSFLPGQSQHF. The CDR3 DNA sequence: TGCGCCAGCAGCTTCCTACCGGGACAGTCCCAGCATTTT.

This chain's CDR3 is CASGFGGAQPQHF. DNA for the CDR3: TGTGCTAGTGGTTTCGGGGGGGCCCAGCCCCAGCATTTT. The V gene is TRBV12-5, the J gene TRBJ1-5; perhaps TRBD1 as D (6 bases). In germline, CDR1 is LGHNT, CDR2 FRNRAP. V was trimmed by 3 bases and J by 7 bases, leaving 10 bases between them. The CDR3 spans 13 residues.

This chain joins TRBV12-3 or TRBV12-4 and TRBJ1-6; D gene unclear. This CDR3 region has 13 residues. The CDR3 DNA is TGTGCAAGCGGAGGATCCTATAATTCACCCCTCCACTTT. This gives the protein CASGGSYNSPLHF.

The chain uses TRBV11-2 and TRBJ1-5, with TRBD1 as a possible D gene (6 bases). The CDR3 has 15 residues. Trimming shortened V by 0 bases and J by 7 bases, and 13 bases separated the two germline ends. Germline V gene data show CDR1 as SGHAT and CDR2 as FQNNGV. DNA of the CDR3: TGTGCCAGCAGCTTAGAAGGGACATTAGGACAGCCCCAGCATTTT. It specifies CASSLEGTLGQPQHF.

The rearrangement links TRBV3-1 (or the pseudogene TRBV3-2) to TRBJ2-1, with D maybe TRBD2 (5 bases). From germline, CDR1 is LGHDT and CDR2 YNNKEL (reference sequence). The CDR3 loop spans 15 amino acids. V lost 1 base and J lost 7, with 14 bases in between. The CDR3 DNA reads as TGTGCCAGCAGCCAAGTGATAGCGCCGGGGAATGAGCAGTTCTTC. It translates to CASSQVIAPGNEQFF.

The V and J genes are TRBV10-1 and TRBJ1-5; D is unclear. Trimming stripped 8 bases from V and 3 bases from J, with 11 bases between. This CDR3 comprises 13 residues. CDR1 is WNHNN and CDR2 is SYGVQD in the germline V gene (reference sequence). In nucleotides, the CDR3 is TGCGCCAGCTGTTGGAGGGACAATCAGCCCCAGCATTTT. It is translated as CASCWRDNQPQHF.

Concerning this clone itself: Other DNA sequences of this sample code for an identical CDR3. The rearrangement links TRBV5-1 to TRBJ1-1; the D gene is possibly TRBD1 (5 bases). V was cut by 0 bases and J by 2 bases, with 8 bases left in between. This CDR3 comprises 14 residues. CDR1 SGHRS and CDR2 YFSETQ come from the germline V gene. CDR3 amino acids: CASSLDRTNTEAFF. The CDR3, as DNA: TGCGCCAGCAGCTTGGACAGGACCAACACTGAAGCTTTCTTT.

The chain recombines TRBV2 with TRBJ2-1; 10 bases match TRBD2. Per the germline V gene, CDR1 is SNHLY and CDR2 is FYNNEI. The CDR3 is made up of 16 amino acids. Losses at the gene ends were 6 bases for V and 3 bases for J; bases not matched to a gene: 8. The CDR3 spells CASRRAGGPLYNEQFF. In DNA form, the CDR3 reads TGTGCCAGCAGGCGAGCGGGGGGGCCCCTCTACAATGAGCAGTTCTTC.

This chain links TRBV7-3 with TRBJ2-1; possible D gene TRBD2, 7 bases. Germline CDR1 is SGHTA and CDR2 is FQGTGA. Trimming took off 4 bases at V and 10 bases at J, with 17 bases between the two ends. The CDR3 contains 14 residues. This CDR3 reads CASSSGGPPTEQFF. The CDR3 bases are TGTGCCAGCAGCTCCGGGGGGCCGCCTACAGAGCAGTTCTTC. The full variable domain, completed using reference TRBV7-3 and TRBJ2-1, is GAGVSQTPSNKVTEKGKYVELRCDPISGHTALYWYRQSLGQGPEFLIYFQGTGAADDSGLPNDRFFAVRPEGSVSTLKIQRTERGDSAVYLCASSSGGPPTEQFFGPGTRLTVL.

This clone showed up just a few times. Other DNA sequences of this sample code for an identical CDR3. The chain uses TRBV5-1 and TRBJ1-2; a weak D match, TRBD1 (5 bases). V was pared by 0 bases and J by 2 bases, with 5 bases between. This CDR3 is 13 amino acids long. Looked up from germline, CDR1 is SGHRS and CDR2 is YFSETQ. In nucleotides, the CDR3 is TGCGCCAGCAGCTTGGCAGGGAACTATGGCTACACCTTC. Its translation is CASSLAGNYGYTF.

The table lists this clone with a few counts. The chain recombines TRBV7-8 with TRBJ1-2; TRBD1 agrees at 7 bases. J gave up 6 bases and V 10 bases, and 14 bases lay outside the gene matches. The germline CDR1 and CDR2 sequences are SGHVS and FQNEAQ. CDR3 length: 14 amino acids. The CDR3 nucleotides read TGTGCCACCTCGCTACTAGGGGGCCTGGATGGCTACACCTTC. The encoded protein is CATSLLGGLDGYTF. The full variable domain, its missing parts supplied by reference TRBV7-8 and TRBJ1-2, is GAGVSQSPRYKVAKRGQDVALRCDPISGHVSLFWYQQALGQGPEFLTYFQNEAQLDKSGLPSDRFFAERPEGSVSTLKIQRTQQEDSAVYLCATSLLGGLDGYTFGSGTRLTVV.

With regard to this clone: Other DNA sequences in this specimen translate into the identical CDR3. This sequence joins TRBV6-4 and TRBJ2-3, with D uncertain. This CDR3 is 13 amino acids long. Germline V lookup: CDR1 MRHNA, CDR2 SNTAGT. Trimming shortened V by 5 bases and J by 1 base, and 7 bases separated the two germline ends. CDR3 amino acids: CASSPQGTDTQYF. CDR3 coding DNA: TGTGCCAGCAGTCCCCAGGGCACAGATACGCAGTATTTT.

The chain recombines TRBV24-1 with TRBJ2-3; TRBD1 agrees at 8 bases. The CDR3 consists of 17 residues. V was clipped by 2 bases and J by 0 bases; unmatched bases: 6. CDR1 and CDR2 (germline): KGHDR, SFDVKD. Here the CDR3 reads CATSDSWTGTSTDTQYF. In DNA, the CDR3 is TGTGCCACCAGTGATTCCTGGACAGGGACGAGCACAGATACGCAGTATTTT.

The CDR3 sequence is CASSPQGDSGNTIYF. In nucleotides, the CDR3 is TGTGCCAGCTCACCTCAGGGTGACTCTGGAAACACCATATATTTT. The chain joins TRBV18 to TRBJ1-3; D possibly corresponds to TRBD1 (5 bases). CDR1 and CDR2 from the germline V gene are KGHSH and LQKENI. This CDR3 has 15 amino acids. The V end was cut by 3 bases, the J end by 0 bases, with 9 bases between.

The chain links TRBV4-1 to TRBJ1-2; no definite D call. The V end lost 0 bases, the J end lost 1 base, and 6 bases lay between the germline ends. CDR1 MGHRA and CDR2 YSYEKL come from the germline V gene. The CDR3 consists of 14 residues. The CDR3 nucleotides are TGCGCCAGCAGCCAAGATGACAATAACTATGGCTACACCTTC. Its translation: CASSQDDNNYGYTF.

This chain joins TRBV30 and TRBJ1-2; perhaps TRBD1 as D (5 bases). Germline CDR1 is GTSNPN and CDR2 is SVGIG (reference sequence). V shed 2 bases and J shed 1 base, with 11 bases lying between them. This CDR3 spans 14 amino acids. CDR3 loop: CAWSIGGGNYGYTF. Written as DNA, the CDR3 is TGTGCCTGGAGTATCGGGGGAGGTAACTATGGCTACACCTTC.

The V and J genes are TRBV5-1 and TRBJ2-7, with 7 bases that match TRBD1. Germline values: CDR1 SGHRS, CDR2 YFSETQ. This CDR3 has 14 amino acids. The J segment lost 0 bases and the V segment lost 1 base, leaving 1 base of the junction unmatched. The CDR3 nucleotides are TGCGCCAGCAGCTTGCGGGACAGCTCCTACGAGCAGTACTTC. It is translated as CASSLRDSSYEQYF.

The chain couples TRBV19 to TRBJ1-4, with D possibly being TRBD1 (5 bases). The germline V gene encodes CDR1 LNHDA and CDR2 SQIVND (reference sequence). There are 13 residues in the CDR3. V dropped 6 bases and J dropped 4 bases, with 9 bases sitting between them. Here the CDR3 DNA reads TGTGCCAGTAGAAGGGGCCTTAATGAAAAACTGTTTTTT. Translating gives CASRRGLNEKLFF. Full variable domain (remainder filled in from reference TRBV19 and TRBJ1-4): DGGITQSPKYLFRKEGQNVTLSCEQNLNHDAMYWYRQDPGQGLRLIYYSQIVNDFQKGDIAEGYSVSREKKESFPLTVTSAQKNPTAFYLCASRRGLNEKLFFGSGTQLSVL.

This sequence joins TRBV30 and TRBJ1-5; 8 nucleotides line up with TRBD1. The CDR3 is made up of 13 amino acids. Trimming cost V 5 bases and J 2 bases; bases outside gene matches: 2. CDR1 and CDR2 (germline): GTSNPN, SVGIG (reference sequence). The CDR3 here is CAWGQGGNQPQHF. The CDR3 DNA sequence: TGTGCCTGGGGACAGGGTGGCAATCAGCCCCAGCATTTT. The entire variable domain, with the rest obtained from reference TRBV30 and TRBJ1-5, is as follows: SQTIHQWPATLVQPVGSPLSLECTVEGTSNPNLYWYRQAAGRGLQLLFYSVGIGQISSEVPQNLSASRPQDRQFILSSKKLLLSDSGFYLCAWGQGGNQPQHFGDGTRLSIL.